Each of the 22 T cell receptor beta chains below was sequenced from the same sample in a study of beta chain features in type 1 diabetes. Expressed TCRB transcripts were sequenced after all isolated RNA was converted to cDNA. TCRdb's table, derived via immunoSEQ multiplex PCR, lists solely in-frame clones and lacks some. The sample holds hundreds of thousands of clones, 17% seen once. Sequencing used naive CD4+ T cells from blood. These receptors originate from a woman between 18 and 29 years old in good health.

The sample holds one count of this clone. The gene calls are TRBV4-1 and TRBJ1-1, with D uncertain. The CDR3 sequence is 19 residues long. Germline V lookup: CDR1 MGHRA, CDR2 YSYEKL. Trimming took 0 bases from V and 4 from J, leaving 24 bases between them. The CDR3: CASSQDFGLSPRVSTEAFF. The CDR3 DNA is TGCGCCAGCAGCCAAGATTTTGGACTTTCGCCCCGGGTGAGCACTGAAGCTTTCTTT.

The chain uses TRBV7-3 and TRBJ2-7; TRBD1 matches at 9 bases. Trimming at V came to 3 bases and at J to 3 bases, leaving 6 bases not matched to a gene. The CDR3 consists of 15 residues. Per germline, CDR1 SGHTA and CDR2 FQGTGA. This CDR3 is CASSLTPGQGYEQYF. The CDR3 DNA sequence: TGTGCCAGCAGCTTGACACCGGGACAGGGCTACGAGCAGTACTTC.

This chain uses TRBV11-1 with TRBJ2-5, with 7 positions matching TRBD2. The V gene's germline CDR1 is SGHAT and CDR2 FQDESV (reference sequence). V shed 1 base, J shed 6 bases, and the junction held 5 bases outside the gene matches. CDR3 size: 14 residues. Here the CDR3 reads CASSLVLAEKTQYF. The CDR3 nucleotides are TGTGCCAGCAGCTTAGTTCTAGCGGAGAAGACCCAGTACTTC.

In its sample, this clone was seen a few times. The chain combines TRBV7-3 with TRBJ2-1, with unresolved D. This CDR3 spans 15 amino acids. Germline assignment: CDR1 SGHTA and CDR2 FQGTGA. V was shortened by 2 bases and J by 2 bases, with 10 bases between the two germline ends. CDR3 sequence (DNA): TGTGCCAGCAGCTTAGATAGGCCCCCCTACAATGAGCAGTTCTTC. Its translation is CASSLDRPPYNEQFF.

This chain links TRBV5-4 with TRBJ1-1; D is perhaps TRBD1 (5 bases). Trimming cost V 5 bases and J 6 bases, with 14 bases left between them. CDR3 length: 13 residues. Germline lookup yields CDR1 SGHNT and CDR2 YYREEE (reference sequence). CDR3 sequence: CASRSRVGAEAFF. The CDR3 DNA follows: TGTGCCAGCAGGTCCAGGGTGGGGGCTGAAGCTTTCTTT.

The chain is built from TRBV7-2 and TRBJ2-7, with D perhaps matching TRBD2 (6 bases). This CDR3 contains 14 residues. V was pared by 5 bases and J by 3 bases, with 14 bases between. Germline V gene sequence: CDR1 SGHTA, CDR2 FQGNSA. As DNA, the CDR3 is TGTGCCAGCAGCCCGATGGAGGGTCTCTACGAGCAGTACTTC. Translated: CASSPMEGLYEQYF.

The genes are TRBV6-5 and TRBJ1-2; D is ambiguous. This CDR3 has 15 residues. Germline V gene sequence: CDR1 MNHEY, CDR2 SVGAGI. The ends were cut back, 0 bases at V and 3 bases at J, with 11 bases in the middle. The CDR3 here is CASSYSGRTHYGYTF. CDR3 DNA: TGTGCCAGCAGTTACTCGGGCAGGACCCACTATGGCTACACCTTC.

On this clone: The same CDR3 is also encoded by other DNA sequences in this sample. The chain is built from TRBV7-2 and TRBJ1-2; D call uncertain. Trimming shortened V by 0 bases and J by 7 bases, and 3 bases separated the two germline ends. Germline CDR1 is SGHTA and CDR2 is FQGNSA. The CDR3 totals 11 residues. The CDR3: CASSLAGGYTF. The CDR3 DNA sequence: TGTGCCAGCAGCTTAGCGGGTGGCTACACCTTC.

The J gene is TRBJ1-2, the V gene TRBV28; 7 nucleotides align to TRBD1. Germline V lookup: CDR1 MDHEN, CDR2 SYDVKM. Trimming took 2 bases from V and 7 from J; bases not matched to a gene: 7. This CDR3 spans 14 amino acids. CDR3 amino acids: CASSLLRTGGGYTF. In DNA form, the CDR3 reads TGTGCCAGCAGTTTACTAAGGACAGGCGGTGGCTACACCTTC.

The sample holds a few counts of this clone. The chain carries TRBV7-2 and TRBJ2-5; 7 nucleotides line up with TRBD1. The CDR3 is 13 amino acids. J was trimmed by 4 bases and V by 4 bases; bases with no gene match: 3. CDR1 SGHTA and CDR2 FQGNSA come from the germline V gene. The CDR3 DNA follows: TGTGCCAGCAGCTCTTACAGGGGAGAGACCCAGTACTTC. Protein: CASSSYRGETQYF.

The table lists this clone with a few counts. This chain links TRBV9 with TRBJ2-1, with TRBD1 as a possible D gene (7 bases). The V gene lost 0 bases and the J gene lost 7 bases, with 14 bases spanning the gap. CDR3 length equals 15 residues. The germline CDR1 and CDR2 sequences are SGDLS and YYNGEE. CDR3 nucleotides: TGTGCCAGCAGCGTAGCGCCAGGGGGGAGGAATGAGCAGTTCTTC. It encodes CASSVAPGGRNEQFF.

The J gene is TRBJ2-7, the V gene TRBV4-2; D remains unclear. Trimming removed 0 bases at V and 9 bases at J, with 24 bases between. CDR1 and CDR2 (germline): LGHNA, YNFKEQ. This CDR3 spans 17 amino acids. CDR3 sequence reads: CASSQDLRQDGLRGQYF. CDR3 coding DNA: TGTGCCAGCAGCCAAGATTTAAGGCAGGATGGTTTACGAGGGCAGTACTTC.

The chain has TRBV29-1 and TRBJ2-3; 8 nucleotides match TRBD2. With V trimmed by 3 bases and J by 1 base, 6 bases remained unmatched. Per the germline V gene, CDR1 is SQVTM and CDR2 is ANQGSEA. The CDR3 length is 15 residues. This chain's CDR3 is CSVEKTSERTDTQYF. CDR3 DNA sequence: TGCAGCGTTGAGAAGACTAGCGAGCGCACAGATACGCAGTATTTT.

The sample holds a few counts of this clone. The rearrangement links TRBV7-9 to TRBJ2-1, with D perhaps matching TRBD1 or TRBD2 (5 bases each). Trimming stripped 3 bases from V and 9 bases from J, with 15 bases between. CDR3 size: 14 residues. Germline assignment: CDR1 SEHNR and CDR2 FQNEAQ (reference sequence). CDR3 sequence: CASSLYGTPAEQFF. The CDR3 nucleotides are TGTGCCAGCAGCTTGTACGGGACGCCGGCTGAGCAGTTCTTC.

The chain employs TRBV10-2 and TRBJ1-2, with no clear D. V was shortened by 3 bases and J by 2 bases, with 16 bases between the two germline ends. The CDR3 loop spans 16 amino acids. Germline V CDR1 and CDR2: WSHSY, SAAADI. The chain's CDR3 is CASSDTLGRRNYGYTF. The CDR3 DNA follows: TGCGCCAGCAGTGATACTTTGGGCCGGAGAAACTATGGCTACACCTTC.

The gene calls are TRBV19 and TRBJ1-2, with D tentatively TRBD1 (5 bases). The CDR3 has 15 amino acids. V lost 3 bases and J 1 base, leaving 12 bases between the germline ends. Germline V gene data show CDR1 as LNHDA and CDR2 as SQIVND (reference sequence). CDR3 loop: CASSMKTGFNYGYTF. The CDR3, as DNA: TGTGCCAGTAGTATGAAAACAGGATTTAACTATGGCTACACCTTC.

The chain joins TRBV5-4 to TRBJ1-4, with 7 bases fitting TRBD1. Germline CDR1 SGHNT, CDR2 YYREEE (reference sequence). The CDR3 length is 15 residues. The J segment lost 6 bases and the V segment lost 3 bases, leaving 8 bases of the junction unmatched. CDR3 nucleotides: TGTGCCAGCAGCTCGGGACAGACGGGACATGAAAAACTGTTTTTT. This sequence encodes CASSSGQTGHEKLFF.

The chain uses TRBV28 and TRBJ2-5, with no clear D. Trimming left V 6 bases short and J 1 base short, with 9 bases between. The CDR3 is made up of 13 amino acids. The germline CDR1 and CDR2 sequences are MDHEN and SYDVKM. The CDR3 region is CASRISSQETQYF. The CDR3 DNA follows: TGTGCCAGCAGGATTAGCAGCCAAGAGACCCAGTACTTC.

The gene calls are TRBV5-4 and TRBJ2-3; D may correspond to TRBD1 or TRBD2 (6 bases each). In germline, CDR1 is SGHNT, CDR2 YYREEE (reference sequence). V was trimmed by 6 bases and J by 4 bases, leaving 15 bases between them. The CDR3 consists of 14 residues. The CDR3: CASMVRRGSDTQYF. CDR3 coding DNA: TGTGCCAGCATGGTCCGGAGGGGGTCAGATACGCAGTATTTT. Based on the CDR3 plus reference TRBV5-4 and TRBJ2-3, the full variable domain is ETGVTQSPTHLIKTRGQQVTLRCSSQSGHNTVSWYQQALGQGPQFIFQYYREEENGRGNFPPRFSGLQFPNYSSELNVNALELDDSALYLCASMVRRGSDTQYFGPGTRLTVL.

This clone has a single count. This chain uses TRBV6-5 with TRBJ2-5; D is uncertain. Trimming left V 6 bases short and J 2 bases short, with 10 bases between. Per germline, CDR1 MNHEY and CDR2 SVGAGI. The CDR3 has 13 amino acids. The CDR3 sequence: CASSQPSQETQYF. The CDR3 region has the DNA TGTGCCAGCAGCCAGCCGAGTCAAGAGACCCAGTACTTC.

V is TRBV7-9 and J is TRBJ1-2; 9 bases agree with TRBD1. V shed 1 base, J shed 4 bases, and the junction held 4 bases outside the gene matches. The germline V gene encodes CDR1 SEHNR and CDR2 FQNEAQ (reference sequence). The CDR3 is 15 residues long. The CDR3 sequence is CASSLGTGVPYGYTF. The CDR3 DNA reads as TGTGCCAGCAGCTTAGGGACAGGGGTCCCCTATGGCTACACCTTC.

This clone was detected only a few times. This rearrangement joins TRBV4-3 to TRBJ2-4, with 14 bases matching TRBD2. Germline V CDR1 and CDR2: LGHNA, YSLEER. This CDR3 has 22 amino acids. V lost 3 bases, J lost 1 base, and 17 bases stayed unmatched. CDR3 DNA sequence: TGCGCCAGCAGCCAGGGCATCTCGACTAGCGGGAGGGCCGGGGTGGCCAAAAACATTCAGTACTTC. Its protein product is CASSQGISTSGRAGVAKNIQYF.